This TCR beta chain was identified during a study of spatial heterogeneity in lung cancer. This clonotype was seen many times. A single record per CDR3 protein comes from TCRdb applying MiXCR to the 5' RACE reads. The repertoire consists of over 15,000 distinct CDR3 sequences, with around 5.9% occurring once and the leading ten covering about a quarter. This sample's time point: blood at routine non-recurrence follow-up after resection. Material for sequencing was whole RNA from tumor, nontumor lung or frozen PBMC, left unsorted. The germline V gene encodes CDR1 SGDLS and CDR2 YYNGEE. The CDR3 is 17 residues long. V lost 3 bases to trimming and J lost 0 bases; unmatched junction nucleotides: 8.

The rearrangement links TRBV9 to TRBJ2-5, with 10 bases lining up with TRBD2. Material: PBMCs, obtained at follow-up. This clonotype originated in a male donor with early-stage non-small cell lung cancer. The chain's CDR3 is CASSEVPLAGYQETQYF. The CDR3 bases are TGTGCCAGCAGCGAGGTCCCACTAGCGGGGTACCAAGAGACCCAGTACTTC.